One sample yielded the 27 T cell receptor beta chains listed below, sequenced in a study of blood T cell repertoires in COVID-19 (TCRdb year 2020). The library was made by the immunoSEQ multiplex PCR assay. This is the immuneACCESS table as TCRdb keeps it, with only in-frame sequences that have V and J called. A part of the clones is gone; compared with another copy, unresolved V genes explain less than half, and the rest is unexplained. In this sample the table shows a few hundred thousand clones, approximately 86% of which occur a single time. Together, the top ten hold 3.8% of the sample. Sequencing input: PBMCs or T cells enriched from blood (not recorded which). Every receptor here comes from a woman aged 40 to 50 with acute COVID-19.

The chain couples TRBV19 to TRBJ2-5; maybe TRBD1 (6 bases). The germline gives CDR1 LNHDA, CDR2 SQIVND (reference sequence). The germline V and J ends were trimmed by 4 bases and 4 bases, with 10 bases remaining between them. The CDR3 has 13 residues. The CDR3 coding sequence is TGTGCCAGTAGTAGACAGGTTCGAGAGACCCAGTACTTC. Encoded protein: CASSRQVRETQYF.

This chain uses TRBV9 with TRBJ2-2; no firm D call. The germline V gene has CDR1 SGDLS and CDR2 YYNGEE. The CDR3 extends over 14 amino acids. V lost 3 bases and J 4 bases, leaving 10 bases between the germline ends. The CDR3 DNA is TGTGCCAGCAGCGGAAGATATAGCACCGGGGAGCTGTTTTTT. It yields the protein CASSGRYSTGELFF.

The CDR3 DNA sequence: TGCGCCAGCAGCTTACTAGCGGCTGACACAGATACGCAGTATTTT. Translated: CASSLLAADTDTQYF. The rearrangement links TRBV5-1 to TRBJ2-3; 8 bases are shared with TRBD2. Trimming at V came to 2 bases and at J to 2 bases, leaving 4 bases not matched to a gene. Germline V CDR1 and CDR2: SGHRS, YFSETQ. The CDR3 has 15 amino acids.

J is TRBJ1-1 and V is TRBV2; D gene uncertain. CDR1 and CDR2 (germline): SNHLY, FYNNEI. The CDR3 runs to 15 residues. The V end was cut by 3 bases, the J end by 3 bases, with 14 bases between. CDR3 nucleotide sequence: TGTGCCAGCAGTGAGGATCGGCGGAGGGACACTGAAGCTTTCTTT. This sequence encodes CASSEDRRRDTEAFF.

In regard to this clone: This specimen includes other DNA sequences encoding the same CDR3. The V and J genes are TRBV6-5 and TRBJ1-5; TRBD1 matches 7 bases. This CDR3 contains 15 residues. Germline values: CDR1 MNHEY, CDR2 SVGAGI. V lost 6 bases and J lost 2; bases outside the gene matches: 7. CDR3 bases: TGTGCCAGCAGCAGAACAGGGGTGGGCAATCAGCCCCAGCATTTT. Translated, it gives CASSRTGVGNQPQHF.

The chain combines TRBV28 with TRBJ2-5; D call uncertain. CDR1 MDHEN and CDR2 SYDVKM come from the germline V gene. The V and J ends lost 4 bases and 1 base respectively, with 7 bases between them. This CDR3 has 13 amino acids. CDR3 sequence: CASSSSSQETQYF. The CDR3 nucleotides read TGTGCCAGCAGTTCGTCTTCCCAAGAGACCCAGTACTTC.

CDR3: CASSQDLAGGPSRYF. The CDR3 nucleotides are TGTGCCAGCAGCCAAGATCTCGCGGGAGGGCCAAGTAGGTACTTC. The chain couples TRBV3-1 (or the pseudogene TRBV3-2) to TRBJ2-7; 9 bases are a match to TRBD2. The J segment lost 12 bases and the V segment lost 0 bases, leaving 12 bases of the junction unmatched. Germline-derived CDR1 and CDR2 are LGHDT and YNNKEL (reference sequence). The CDR3 runs 15 residues.

The V gene is TRBV24-1, the J gene TRBJ2-5, with a tentative D call TRBD2 (7 bases). V shed 1 base and J shed 0 bases, with 14 bases lying between them. Germline V gives CDR1 KGHDR, CDR2 SFDVKD. This CDR3 region has 17 residues. CDR3 in amino acids: CATSDFKRGAYQETQYF. The CDR3 coding sequence is TGTGCCACCAGTGATTTCAAACGGGGGGCGTACCAAGAGACCCAGTACTTC.

The V call is TRBV6-6, the J call TRBJ2-2; 8 nucleotides align to TRBD1. This CDR3 has 18 residues. Germline V CDR1 and CDR2: MNHNY, SVGAGI (reference sequence). V lost 5 bases and J lost 5; bases outside the gene matches: 16. The CDR3 loop reads CASSPLPGQAQRTGELFF. DNA of the CDR3: TGTGCCAGCAGTCCACTACCGGGACAGGCCCAGAGAACCGGGGAGCTGTTTTTT.

The V gene is TRBV7-9, the J gene TRBJ1-2, with a weak D call TRBD1 (5 bases). This CDR3 has 16 amino acids. V was clipped by 4 bases and J by 7 bases, with 22 bases between them. Germline values: CDR1 SEHNR, CDR2 FQNEAQ (reference sequence). CDR3 sequence reads: CASSSRTARDYSGYTF. The CDR3 nucleotides read TGTGCCAGCAGCTCTAGGACGGCGAGGGACTATTCTGGCTACACCTTC.

The V call is TRBV6-5, the J call TRBJ1-5, with D uncertain. This CDR3 region has 13 residues. CDR1 and CDR2 from the germline V gene are MNHEY and SVGAGI. Trimming cost V 7 bases and J 7 bases, with 14 bases left between them. The CDR3 DNA is TGTGCCAGCAATTGGAGGGAGCGGCAGCCCCAGCATTTT. Amino acid sequence: CASNWRERQPQHF.

This chain joins TRBV19 and TRBJ1-5; possibly TRBD1 for D (6 bases). Germline V CDR1 and CDR2: LNHDA, SQIVND (reference sequence). Trimming stripped 5 bases from V and 7 bases from J, with 15 bases between. This CDR3 has 14 amino acids. The CDR3 sequence: CASSVQGLGQPQHF. In DNA form, the CDR3 reads TGTGCCAGTAGTGTACAGGGTTTAGGGCAGCCCCAGCATTTT.

The rearrangement links TRBV19 to TRBJ2-1, with D possibly being TRBD2 (5 bases). Trimming stripped 5 bases from V and 4 bases from J, with 15 bases between. Germline V gives CDR1 LNHDA, CDR2 SQIVND (reference sequence). The CDR3 sequence is 15 residues long. In nucleotides, the CDR3 is TGTGCCAGTAGTCCCCTCCGAGGGAGATACAATGAGCAGTTCTTC. This encodes CASSPLRGRYNEQFF.

The chain carries TRBV29-1 and TRBJ2-1; D might be TRBD2 (5 bases). Deletions cut 8 bases from V and 7 bases from J, with 15 bases between. The CDR3 sequence is 12 residues long. Per germline, CDR1 SQVTM and CDR2 ANQGSEA. The CDR3 region is CSPLGPGNEQFF. In nucleotides, the CDR3 is TGCAGCCCCCTGGGCCCGGGGAATGAGCAGTTCTTC.

Within the sample, this clone is medium-sized. The V call is TRBV3-1 (or the pseudogene TRBV3-2), the J call TRBJ1-2; TRBD1 matches at 7 bases. After removal of 1 base from V and 7 bases from J, the junction contained 9 bases not matched to a gene. Germline lookup yields CDR1 LGHDT and CDR2 YNNKEL (reference sequence). The CDR3 extends over 15 amino acids. The CDR3 DNA reads as TGTGCCAGCAGCCAAGGGTCGCGACAGGGCAGTGGCTACACCTTC. This encodes CASSQGSRQGSGYTF.

The V and J genes are TRBV24-1 and TRBJ1-1; the D is unclear. Germline CDR1 reads KGHDR; CDR2 reads SFDVKD. The V gene lost 0 bases and the J gene lost 7 bases, with 8 bases spanning the gap. The CDR3 has 13 residues. CDR3 sequence: CATSDLQRGEAFF. In DNA form, the CDR3 reads TGTGCCACCAGTGATTTGCAGCGCGGTGAAGCTTTCTTT.

The genes are TRBV27 and TRBJ2-7, with 10 nucleotides matching TRBD2. V lost 6 bases and J lost 4; bases outside the gene matches: 6. CDR1 is MNHEY, CDR2 SMNVEV, per germline (reference sequence). This CDR3 is 14 amino acids long. The CDR3 region has the DNA TGTGCCAGCAGCCCTAGCGGGAGAAGGTACGAGCAGTACTTC. It is translated as CASSPSGRRYEQYF.

This rearrangement joins TRBV6-5 to TRBJ1-2; D unresolved. Trimming took off 2 bases at V and 7 bases at J, with 14 bases between the two ends. This CDR3 is 14 amino acids long. The germline CDR1 and CDR2 sequences are MNHEY and SVGAGI. The CDR3 coding sequence is TGTGCCAGCAGTTACAAGAGCGTAGGCGGTGGCTACACCTTC. Residues: CASSYKSVGGGYTF.

The rearrangement uses TRBV2 and TRBJ2-7; possibly TRBD1 for D (6 bases). Trimming removed 3 bases from V and 0 bases from J, with 15 bases in between. Germline loops: CDR1 SNHLY, CDR2 FYNNEI. This CDR3 is 16 amino acids long. The DNA of the CDR3 is TGTGCCAGCAGTGACCCCGGGACACAGAACTCCTACGAGCAGTACTTC. Translating gives CASSDPGTQNSYEQYF.

The chain links TRBV3-1 (or the pseudogene TRBV3-2) to TRBJ2-1, with a possible D match to TRBD1 (5 bases). The CDR3 runs 12 residues. The V end lost 6 bases, the J end lost 10 bases, and 13 bases lay between the germline ends. Germline lookup yields CDR1 LGHDT and CDR2 YNNKEL (reference sequence). CDR3 residues: CASSRRDGEQFF. The CDR3 DNA follows: TGTGCCAGCAGTCGCAGGGATGGGGAGCAGTTCTTC.

The chain links TRBV3-1 (or the pseudogene TRBV3-2) to TRBJ1-1; unclear D gene. Germline CDR1 reads LGHDT; CDR2 reads YNNKEL (reference sequence). Trimming removed 2 bases at V and 1 base at J, with 14 bases between. The CDR3 consists of 16 residues. CDR3 sequence: CASSQKTGIANTEAFF. The CDR3 DNA reads as TGTGCCAGCAGCCAAAAAACCGGGATCGCGAACACTGAAGCTTTCTTT.

The J gene is TRBJ1-1, the V gene TRBV6-2 or TRBV6-3; 7 bases match TRBD1. The V and J ends lost 6 bases and 0 bases, in that order; junction bases with no gene match: 10. CDR3 length: 16 residues. Germline V gene data show CDR1 as MNHEY and CDR2 as SVGEGT. The CDR3 is CASSPNRGSMNTEAFF. The CDR3 DNA is TGTGCCAGCAGCCCTAACAGGGGATCAATGAACACTGAAGCTTTCTTT.

The chain uses TRBV5-5 and TRBJ2-7; 7 nucleotides line up with TRBD1. Germline V gene lookup returns CDR1 SGHKS and CDR2 YYEKEE (reference sequence). V lost 1 base and J lost 2; bases outside the gene matches: 0. The CDR3 is made up of 13 amino acids. The CDR3 protein is CASSLQGAYEQYF. The CDR3 DNA is TGTGCCAGCAGCTTGCAGGGGGCCTACGAGCAGTACTTC.

The gene calls are TRBV9 and TRBJ1-2, with unresolved D. The V end was cut by 4 bases, the J end by 8 bases, with 12 bases between. The CDR3 extends over 12 amino acids. The V gene's germline CDR1 is SGDLS and CDR2 YYNGEE. The CDR3 here is CASSQQARGYTF. CDR3 DNA: TGTGCCAGCAGCCAGCAGGCCCGAGGCTACACCTTC.

The chain combines TRBV5-4 with TRBJ1-1; TRBD1 might be the D (6 bases). The V gene lost 0 bases and the J gene lost 0 bases, with 9 bases spanning the gap. Germline V lookup: CDR1 SGHNT, CDR2 YYREEE (reference sequence). CDR3 length: 15 amino acids. The CDR3 loop is CASSLGGRLNTEAFF. The CDR3 nucleotides read TGTGCCAGCAGCTTGGGGGGGCGTCTGAACACTGAAGCTTTCTTT.

The chain carries TRBV15 and TRBJ1-2; D not certain. CDR1 is LNHNV and CDR2 is YYDKDF in the germline V gene (reference sequence). V lost 0 bases and J 7 bases, leaving 12 bases between the germline ends. The length of the CDR3 is 14 residues. The CDR3 spells CATSRERFPGGYTF. The DNA of the CDR3 is TGTGCCACCAGCAGAGAGCGCTTTCCCGGTGGCTACACCTTC.

This chain joins TRBV9 and TRBJ2-1; the D is unclear. Germline V gene data show CDR1 as SGDLS and CDR2 as YYNGEE. This CDR3 has 15 amino acids. V was shortened by 3 bases and J by 7 bases, with 17 bases between the two germline ends. In DNA, the CDR3 is TGTGCCAGCAGCGCCCACTCGCCCCTCCAAAATGAGCAGTTCTTC. Its protein product is CASSAHSPLQNEQFF.